The 20 T cell receptor beta chains presented below share a single source sample, sequenced in a study of cytomegalovirus exposure and HLA in healthy donors. The data were produced by immunoSEQ multiplex PCR, yet TCRdb's version contains in-frame clones alone and is incomplete. The sample yields 170,000 or so clones, about four fifths seen once. Specimen: PBMCs. These receptors were taken from a woman between 18 and 30 years old in good health and CMV-seropositive.

The chain uses TRBV15 and TRBJ1-3; D unclear. With 4 bases removed from V and 4 bases from J, the gap between germline ends came to 11 bases. The length of the CDR3 is 14 residues. Per germline, CDR1 LNHNV and CDR2 YYDKDF (reference sequence). CDR3 bases: TGTGCCACCAGCAAAACAAGCGCAGGAAACACCATATATTTT. It is translated as CATSKTSAGNTIYF.

The chain carries TRBV4-2 and TRBJ1-5; weak D call: TRBD1 (5 bases). The CDR3 is 13 amino acids. Per the germline V gene, CDR1 is LGHNA and CDR2 is YNFKEQ. V was cut by 0 bases and J by 5 bases, with 5 bases left in between. The CDR3 loop is CASSQEGDQPQHF. As DNA, the CDR3 is TGTGCCAGCAGCCAAGAAGGGGATCAGCCCCAGCATTTT.

This clone showed up just a few times. V gene TRBV25-1 combines with J gene TRBJ2-2; 11 nucleotides match TRBD1. J lost 5 bases, V lost 3 bases, and 2 bases had no gene match. The CDR3 sequence is 15 residues long. CDR1 is MGHDK and CDR2 is SYGVNS in the germline V gene. The CDR3 DNA sequence: TGTGCCAGCAGTGACGGGACAGGGGGGACCGGGGAGCTGTTTTTT. Translated, it gives CASSDGTGGTGELFF.

This chain joins TRBV11-2 and TRBJ2-3, with 12 bases matching TRBD2. The CDR3 loop spans 18 amino acids. V lost 0 bases to trimming and J lost 2 bases; unmatched junction nucleotides: 6. CDR1 SGHAT and CDR2 FQNNGV come from the germline V gene. CDR3: CASSLDLTSGGYTDTQYF. The CDR3 DNA reads TGTGCCAGCAGCTTAGATCTCACTAGCGGGGGGTACACAGATACGCAGTATTTT.

The V gene is TRBV6-5, the J gene TRBJ1-4; D is perhaps TRBD1 (6 bases). The CDR3 has 15 residues. Germline V CDR1 and CDR2: MNHEY, SVGAGI. V was cut by 0 bases and J by 8 bases, with 13 bases left in between. CDR3: CASSYSGRGGEKLFF. The CDR3 nucleotides are TGTGCCAGCAGTTACTCGGGCAGGGGTGGGGAAAAACTGTTTTTT.

The chain has TRBV25-1 and TRBJ1-6; D ambiguous. Germline V gene lookup returns CDR1 MGHDK and CDR2 SYGVNS. The CDR3 loop spans 15 amino acids. The V and J ends lost 0 bases and 7 bases respectively, with 10 bases between them. The CDR3 here is CASSEYGISNSPLHF. DNA of the CDR3: TGTGCCAGCAGTGAATACGGGATCTCAAATTCACCCCTCCACTTT.

The chain employs TRBV27 and TRBJ1-5; D is undetermined. CDR3 length equals 17 residues. CDR1 MNHEY and CDR2 SMNVEV come from the germline V gene (reference sequence). The V gene lost 6 bases and the J gene lost 0 bases, with 18 bases spanning the gap. The CDR3 sequence: CASSEGSNPYSNQPQHF. The DNA of the CDR3 is TGTGCCAGCAGCGAGGGCTCTAACCCTTATAGCAATCAGCCCCAGCATTTT.

The V gene is TRBV6-1, the J gene TRBJ2-3, with 7 nucleotides matching TRBD2. With V trimmed by 2 bases and J by 2 bases, 10 bases remained unmatched. The germline V gene has CDR1 MNHNS and CDR2 SASEGT. The CDR3 contains 17 residues. CDR3 in DNA: TGTGCCAGCAGTGAACAGCGTAGCGGGCATCCCACAGATACGCAGTATTTT. Its protein is CASSEQRSGHPTDTQYF.

This rearrangement joins TRBV7-9 to TRBJ2-7, with D perhaps TRBD2 (5 bases). Germline loops: CDR1 SEHNR, CDR2 FQNEAQ (reference sequence). Trimming left V 5 bases short and J 7 bases short, with 30 bases between. CDR3 size: 18 residues. For the CDR3, the DNA is TGTGCCAGCAGCCCCCCCCACTGGGAGCAAAGAAGAGTGCTGGAGCAGTACTTC. Protein product: CASSPPHWEQRRVLEQYF.

The CDR3: CASSPQVSNDYGYTF. CDR3 coding DNA: TGCGCCAGCAGCCCTCAAGTGTCTAATGACTATGGCTACACCTTC. The V call is TRBV4-3, the J call TRBJ1-2; D unclear. This CDR3 contains 15 residues. V was clipped by 4 bases and J by 3 bases, with 15 bases between them. Germline CDR1 is LGHNA and CDR2 is YSLEER.

A single count supports this clone. The V call is TRBV4-2, the J call TRBJ1-4; D unclear. CDR1 is LGHNA and CDR2 is YNFKEQ in the germline V gene. The V end lost 0 bases, the J end lost 4 bases, and 6 bases lay between the germline ends. The CDR3 runs to 14 residues. CDR3 nucleotides: TGTGCCAGCAGCCAAGAACAGCTTAATGAAAAACTGTTTTTT. This translates into CASSQEQLNEKLFF.

This clone turned up a few times. V usage is TRBV2 and J usage is TRBJ2-7; 9 bases align to TRBD2. Germline V gene sequence: CDR1 SNHLY, CDR2 FYNNEI. The trim removed 1 base at V and 2 bases at J, leaving 0 bases unmatched. CDR3 length: 14 residues. The CDR3 DNA sequence: TGTGCCAGCAGTGAAGAGCGGGGGGCCTACGAGCAGTACTTC. Translation: CASSEERGAYEQYF.

This clone was counted a few times. V gene TRBV5-1 combines with J gene TRBJ1-2, with 12 bases that match TRBD1. The germline gives CDR1 SGHRS, CDR2 YFSETQ. The CDR3 runs 15 residues. Trimming cost V 4 bases and J 8 bases; bases outside gene matches: 9. The CDR3: CASSTRDRGPDGYTF. For the CDR3, the DNA is TGCGCCAGCAGCACCCGGGACAGGGGGCCGGACGGCTACACCTTC.

The genes are TRBV10-3 and TRBJ2-1, with TRBD1 identical over 7 bases. V gave up 0 bases and J gave up 3 bases; unmatched junction bases: 2. Looked up from germline, CDR1 is ENHRY and CDR2 is SYGVKD. The CDR3 covers 15 residues. CDR3 in DNA: TGTGCCATCAGTGAGTCCACAGGGGACTACAATGAGCAGTTCTTC. Amino acids: CAISESTGDYNEQFF.

For this clone: At the DNA level, this CDR3 is encoded by other sequences in the same sample as well. DNA for the CDR3: TGTGCCAGCAGCCCCGGGGGGCGGAACTATGGCTACACCTTC. This sequence encodes CASSPGGRNYGYTF. The chain employs TRBV5-4 and TRBJ1-2; possible D gene TRBD1, 6 bases. V was trimmed by 4 bases and J by 2 bases, leaving 12 bases between them. In germline, CDR1 is SGHNT, CDR2 YYREEE (reference sequence). The CDR3 sequence is 14 residues long.

The chain employs TRBV6-1 and TRBJ2-7; D may be TRBD2 (6 bases). The CDR3 extends over 15 amino acids. V was cut by 1 base and J by 4 bases, with 14 bases left in between. From germline, CDR1 is MNHNS and CDR2 SASEGT. The chain's CDR3 is CASSEGPQGGYEQYF. The CDR3 coding sequence is TGTGCCAGCAGTGAAGGTCCCCAGGGAGGTTACGAGCAGTACTTC.

This chain links TRBV10-3 with TRBJ1-1, with 10 nucleotides matching TRBD1. Germline V gives CDR1 ENHRY, CDR2 SYGVKD. This CDR3 region has 19 residues. The junction had 11 bases not matched to a gene; V was cut back by 0 bases and J by 1 base. CDR3 residues: CAISESAFRDRGSNTEAFF. DNA of the CDR3: TGTGCCATCAGTGAGTCGGCGTTCCGGGACAGGGGATCGAACACTGAAGCTTTCTTT.

This clone appeared once. The CDR3 nucleotides are TGCGCCAGCAACCCCGGCGTAGGGTATTTTGATCAGGGTGGCTACACCTTC. It translates to CASNPGVGYFDQGGYTF. The J gene is TRBJ1-2, the V gene TRBV5-1; a possible D gene is TRBD1 (5 bases). Germline V gene lookup returns CDR1 SGHRS and CDR2 YFSETQ. The V end was cut by 6 bases, the J end by 7 bases, with 28 bases between. The CDR3 contains 17 residues.

The V call is TRBV19, the J call TRBJ1-5; maybe TRBD1 (5 bases). The CDR3 length is 16 residues. Trimming stripped 1 base from V and 4 bases from J, with 14 bases between. Germline V gene lookup returns CDR1 LNHDA and CDR2 SQIVND (reference sequence). CDR3 residues: CASSIVWDGRNQPQHF. For the CDR3, the DNA is TGTGCCAGTAGTATAGTTTGGGACGGGAGGAATCAGCCCCAGCATTTT.

The chain is built from TRBV4-2 and TRBJ1-2, with D possibly being TRBD1 (6 bases). The CDR3 length is 14 residues. V gave up 0 bases and J gave up 5 bases, with 10 bases separating them. The germline CDR1 and CDR2 sequences are LGHNA and YNFKEQ. CDR3 protein: CASSQDGQSYGYTF. DNA of the CDR3: TGTGCCAGCAGCCAAGATGGACAGTCATATGGCTACACCTTC.